This TCR beta chain was profiled in a study of shared clonotypes between healthy human individuals. About the research overall: Per donor, CD8 memory used one plate, CD8 naive used two, CD4 memory used three and CD4 naive used three.

In replicate PCRs of sorted subsets, approximately 190 ng DNA, about 29,000 T cell genomes, was used. Using immunoSEQ multiplex PCR, the repertoire was profiled, and TCRdb retains in-frame clones only, with some absent. The sample consists of under 2.5 million clones, 92% of them appearing once. The CDR3 length is 14 residues. Germline assignment: CDR1 MNHNY and CDR2 SVGAGI (reference sequence). Trimming took 4 bases from V and 7 from J, leaving 16 bases between them. Researchers partitioned CD4+ cells into CD45RA+ naive and CD45RA-negative memory subsets. This chain links TRBV6-6 with TRBJ1-2, with TRBD1 as a possible D gene (5 bases). The sequence came from a man aged 18 to 35 in good health. Some clones in this sample may be carry-over from other donors' samples. The sample consisted of naive CD4+ T cells from PBMCs. Subset defined: CD45RA+ positively selected. CDR3 in DNA: TGTGCCAGCAGTTTCGACCTTCTGGGGCTTGGCTACACCTTC. This gives the protein CASSFDLLGLGYTF.